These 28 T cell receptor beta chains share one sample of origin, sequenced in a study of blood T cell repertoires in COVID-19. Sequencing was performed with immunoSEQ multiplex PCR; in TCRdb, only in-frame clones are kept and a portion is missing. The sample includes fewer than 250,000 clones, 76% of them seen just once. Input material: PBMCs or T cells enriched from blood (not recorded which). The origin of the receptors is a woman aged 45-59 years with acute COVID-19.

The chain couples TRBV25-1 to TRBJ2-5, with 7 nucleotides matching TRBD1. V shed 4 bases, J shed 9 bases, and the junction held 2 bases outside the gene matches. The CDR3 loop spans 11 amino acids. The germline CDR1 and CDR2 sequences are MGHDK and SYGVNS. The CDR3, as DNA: TGTGCCAGCAGTGTTCAGGGGGCCCAGTACTTC. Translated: CASSVQGAQYF.

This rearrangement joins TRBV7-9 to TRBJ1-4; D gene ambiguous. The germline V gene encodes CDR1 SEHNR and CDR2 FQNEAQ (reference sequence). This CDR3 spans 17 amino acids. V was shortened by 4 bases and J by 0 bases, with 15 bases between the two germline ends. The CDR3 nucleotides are TGTGCCAGCAGCTCGAGGGCCGATGGGTCAACTAATGAAAAACTGTTTTTT. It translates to CASSSRADGSTNEKLFF.

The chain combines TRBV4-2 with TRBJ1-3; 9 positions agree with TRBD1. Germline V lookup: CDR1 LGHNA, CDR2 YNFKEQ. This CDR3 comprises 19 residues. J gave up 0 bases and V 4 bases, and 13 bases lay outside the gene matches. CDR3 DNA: TGTGCCAGCAGCCGGGAACAGGGGGCCTTGGGGGGCTCTGGAAACACCATATATTTT. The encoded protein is CASSREQGALGGSGNTIYF.

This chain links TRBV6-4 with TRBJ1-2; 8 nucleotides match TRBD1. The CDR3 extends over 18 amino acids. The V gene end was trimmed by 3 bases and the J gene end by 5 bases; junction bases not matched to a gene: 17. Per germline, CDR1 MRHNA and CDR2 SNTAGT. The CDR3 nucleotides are TGTGCCAGCAGTGAATTGGGCAGGGGGCCGTTCGGTTGGTATGGCTACACCTTC. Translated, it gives CASSELGRGPFGWYGYTF.

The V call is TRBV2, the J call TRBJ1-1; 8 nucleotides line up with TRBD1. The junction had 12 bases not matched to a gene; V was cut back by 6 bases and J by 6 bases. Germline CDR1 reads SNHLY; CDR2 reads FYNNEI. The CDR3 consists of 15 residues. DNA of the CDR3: TGTGCCAGCAGGAAGCAGGGGGCGGTTATGTCTGAAGCTTTCTTT. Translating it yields CASRKQGAVMSEAFF.

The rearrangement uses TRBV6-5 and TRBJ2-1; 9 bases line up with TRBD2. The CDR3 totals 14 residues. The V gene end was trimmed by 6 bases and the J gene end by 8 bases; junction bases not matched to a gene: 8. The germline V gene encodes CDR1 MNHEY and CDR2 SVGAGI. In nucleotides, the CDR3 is TGTGCCAGCAGGGCGGGGGGGCCTAGGGATGAGCAGTTCTTC. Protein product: CASRAGGPRDEQFF.

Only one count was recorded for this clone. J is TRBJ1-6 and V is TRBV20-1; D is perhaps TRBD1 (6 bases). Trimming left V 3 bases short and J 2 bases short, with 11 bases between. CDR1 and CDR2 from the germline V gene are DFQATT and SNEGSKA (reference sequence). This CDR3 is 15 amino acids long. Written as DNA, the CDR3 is TGCAGTGCTAGTGGGCAGGGGACCTATAATTCACCCCTCCACTTT. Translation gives CSASGQGTYNSPLHF.

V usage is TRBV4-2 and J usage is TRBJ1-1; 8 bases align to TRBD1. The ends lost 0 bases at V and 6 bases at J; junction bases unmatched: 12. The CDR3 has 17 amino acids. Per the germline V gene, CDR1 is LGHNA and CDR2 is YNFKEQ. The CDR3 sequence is CASSQDSRGQGSSEAFF. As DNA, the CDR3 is TGTGCCAGCAGCCAAGATTCGCGCGGACAGGGAAGTTCTGAAGCTTTCTTT.

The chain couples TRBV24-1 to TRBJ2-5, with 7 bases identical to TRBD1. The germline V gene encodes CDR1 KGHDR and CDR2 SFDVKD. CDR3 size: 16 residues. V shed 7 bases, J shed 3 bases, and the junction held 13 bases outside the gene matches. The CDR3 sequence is CATSFINTGTEETQYF. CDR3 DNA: TGTGCCACCAGCTTCATCAATACCGGGACAGAAGAGACCCAGTACTTC.

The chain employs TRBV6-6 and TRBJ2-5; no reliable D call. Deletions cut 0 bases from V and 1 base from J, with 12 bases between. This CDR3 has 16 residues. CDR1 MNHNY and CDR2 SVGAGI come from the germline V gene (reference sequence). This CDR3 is CASSYSIAAAQETQYF. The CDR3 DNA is TGTGCCAGCAGTTACTCGATCGCGGCAGCCCAAGAGACCCAGTACTTC.

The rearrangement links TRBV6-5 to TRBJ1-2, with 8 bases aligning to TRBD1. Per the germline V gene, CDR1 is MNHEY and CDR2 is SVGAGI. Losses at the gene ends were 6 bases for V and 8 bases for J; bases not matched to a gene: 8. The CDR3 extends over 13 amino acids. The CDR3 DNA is TGTGCCAGCAGAGTCGGGACAGGAGAGGGCTACACCTTC. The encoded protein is CASRVGTGEGYTF.

The CDR3 bases are TGTGCCAGCAGCCAAGTCCGACTAGCGGGGGGGCGTTTCGAAGATACGCAGTATTTT. Residues: CASSQVRLAGGRFEDTQYF. This sequence joins TRBV7-8 and TRBJ2-3, with TRBD2 identical over 14 bases. After removal of 5 bases from V and 5 bases from J, the junction contained 15 bases not matched to a gene. The CDR3 totals 19 residues. Germline CDR1 reads SGHVS; CDR2 reads FQNEAQ.

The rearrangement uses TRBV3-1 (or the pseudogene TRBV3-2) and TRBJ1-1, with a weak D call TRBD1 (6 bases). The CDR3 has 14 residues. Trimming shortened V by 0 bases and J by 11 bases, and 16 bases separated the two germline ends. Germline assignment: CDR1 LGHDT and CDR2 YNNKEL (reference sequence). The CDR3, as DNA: TGTGCCAGCAGCCAAGATCCCGGGACAATCTACGCTTTCTTT. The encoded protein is CASSQDPGTIYAFF.

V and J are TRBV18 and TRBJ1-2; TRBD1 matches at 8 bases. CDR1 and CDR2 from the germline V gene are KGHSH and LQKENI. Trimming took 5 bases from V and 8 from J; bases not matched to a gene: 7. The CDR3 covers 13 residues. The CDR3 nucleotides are TGTGCCAGCTCATCGGACAGGGCCCAGGGCTACACCTTC. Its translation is CASSSDRAQGYTF.

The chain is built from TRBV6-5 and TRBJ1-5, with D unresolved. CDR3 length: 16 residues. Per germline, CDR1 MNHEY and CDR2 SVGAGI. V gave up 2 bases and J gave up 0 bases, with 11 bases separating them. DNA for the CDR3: TGTGCCAGCAGTTACGTGGCACCCCTTAGCAATCAGCCCCAGCATTTT. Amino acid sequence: CASSYVAPLSNQPQHF.

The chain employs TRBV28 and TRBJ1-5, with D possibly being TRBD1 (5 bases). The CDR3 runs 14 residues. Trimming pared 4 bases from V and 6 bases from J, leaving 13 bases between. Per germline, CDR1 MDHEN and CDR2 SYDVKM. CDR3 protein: CASSSLQGSQPQHF. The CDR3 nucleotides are TGTGCCAGCAGTTCCCTCCAGGGATCTCAGCCCCAGCATTTT.

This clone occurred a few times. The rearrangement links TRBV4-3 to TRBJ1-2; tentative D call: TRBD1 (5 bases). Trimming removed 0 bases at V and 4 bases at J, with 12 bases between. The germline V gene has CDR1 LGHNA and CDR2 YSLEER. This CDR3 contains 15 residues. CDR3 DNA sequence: TGCGCCAGCAGCCAAGATTCGGGGGTTCCCTATGGCTACACCTTC. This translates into CASSQDSGVPYGYTF.

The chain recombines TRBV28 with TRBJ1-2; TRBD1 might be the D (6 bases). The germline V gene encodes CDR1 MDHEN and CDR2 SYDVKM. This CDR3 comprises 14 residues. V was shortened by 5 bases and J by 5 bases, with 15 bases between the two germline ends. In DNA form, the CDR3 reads TGTGCCAGCAGTACCCCGGCAGGGGTGTATGGCTACACCTTC. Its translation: CASSTPAGVYGYTF.

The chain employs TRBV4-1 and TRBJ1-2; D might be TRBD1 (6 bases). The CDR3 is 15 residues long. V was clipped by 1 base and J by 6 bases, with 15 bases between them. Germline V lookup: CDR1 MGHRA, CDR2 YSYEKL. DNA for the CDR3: TGCGCCAGCAGCCAAGTTGGGGGGGCTTTAGATGGCTACACCTTC. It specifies CASSQVGGALDGYTF.

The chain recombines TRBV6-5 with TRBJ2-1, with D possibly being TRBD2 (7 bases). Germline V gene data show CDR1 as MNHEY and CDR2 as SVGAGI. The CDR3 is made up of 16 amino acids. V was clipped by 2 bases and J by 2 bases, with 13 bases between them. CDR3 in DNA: TGTGCCAGCAGTTACGGGGCGGGGGCCCCCTACAATGAGCAGTTCTTC. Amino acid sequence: CASSYGAGAPYNEQFF.

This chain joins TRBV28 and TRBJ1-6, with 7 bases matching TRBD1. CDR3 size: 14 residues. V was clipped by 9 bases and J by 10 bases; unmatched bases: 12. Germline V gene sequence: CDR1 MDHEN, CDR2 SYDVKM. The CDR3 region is CASCETGRLSPLHF. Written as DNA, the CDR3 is TGTGCCAGTTGTGAGACAGGGAGACTCTCACCCCTCCACTTT.

The CDR3 sequence is CASSRGDEQFF. The DNA for the CDR3 is TGTGCCAGCAGCCGGGGGGATGAGCAGTTCTTC. This rearrangement joins TRBV3-1 (or the pseudogene TRBV3-2) to TRBJ2-1; possibly TRBD2 for D (6 bases). V dropped 4 bases and J dropped 8 bases, with 6 bases sitting between them. Germline assignment: CDR1 LGHDT and CDR2 YNNKEL (reference sequence). CDR3 length: 11 amino acids.

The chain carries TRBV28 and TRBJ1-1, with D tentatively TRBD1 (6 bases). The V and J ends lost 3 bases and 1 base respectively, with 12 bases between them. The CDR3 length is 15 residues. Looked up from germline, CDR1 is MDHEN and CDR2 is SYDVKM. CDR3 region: CASSFSRGRNTEAFF. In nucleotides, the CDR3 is TGTGCCAGCAGTTTCTCCAGGGGTCGGAACACTGAAGCTTTCTTT.

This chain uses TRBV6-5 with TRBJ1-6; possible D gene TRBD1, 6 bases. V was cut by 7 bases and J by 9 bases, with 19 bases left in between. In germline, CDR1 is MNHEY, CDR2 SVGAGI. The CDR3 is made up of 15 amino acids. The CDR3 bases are TGTGCCAGCACCCTGGGGGCAGGGCTAAGTTCACCCCTCCACTTT. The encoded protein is CASTLGAGLSSPLHF.

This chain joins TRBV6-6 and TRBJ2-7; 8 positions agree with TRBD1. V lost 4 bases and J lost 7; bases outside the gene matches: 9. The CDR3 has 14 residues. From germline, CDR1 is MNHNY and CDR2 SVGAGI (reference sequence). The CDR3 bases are TGTGCCAGCAGTTTGGACAGGGTGGTTCAGGAGCAGTACGTC. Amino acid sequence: CASSLDRVVQEQYV.

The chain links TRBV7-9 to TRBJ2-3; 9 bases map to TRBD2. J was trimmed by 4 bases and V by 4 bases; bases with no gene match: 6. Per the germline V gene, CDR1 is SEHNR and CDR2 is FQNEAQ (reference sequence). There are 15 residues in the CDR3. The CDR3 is CASSSGLAHSDTQYF. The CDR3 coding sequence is TGTGCCAGCAGCTCGGGACTAGCCCATTCAGATACGCAGTATTTT.

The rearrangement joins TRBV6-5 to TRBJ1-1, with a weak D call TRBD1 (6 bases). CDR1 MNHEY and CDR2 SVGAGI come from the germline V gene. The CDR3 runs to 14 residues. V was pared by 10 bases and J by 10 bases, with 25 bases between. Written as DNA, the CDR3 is TGTGCCACCTTAGCCTACAGGGTAGGCGGTGTAGCTTTCTTT. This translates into CATLAYRVGGVAFF.

In DNA, the CDR3 is TGTGCCAGCAGCAGTACCGGGACAGGGCGAAGGGGCTACACCTTC. Its protein product is CASSSTGTGRRGYTF. The gene calls are TRBV5-6 and TRBJ1-2; 9 bases map to TRBD1. Germline assignment: CDR1 SGHDT and CDR2 YYEEEE. The CDR3 is made up of 15 amino acids. With 4 bases clipped from V and 8 bases from J, the junction kept 12 bases outside the gene matches.